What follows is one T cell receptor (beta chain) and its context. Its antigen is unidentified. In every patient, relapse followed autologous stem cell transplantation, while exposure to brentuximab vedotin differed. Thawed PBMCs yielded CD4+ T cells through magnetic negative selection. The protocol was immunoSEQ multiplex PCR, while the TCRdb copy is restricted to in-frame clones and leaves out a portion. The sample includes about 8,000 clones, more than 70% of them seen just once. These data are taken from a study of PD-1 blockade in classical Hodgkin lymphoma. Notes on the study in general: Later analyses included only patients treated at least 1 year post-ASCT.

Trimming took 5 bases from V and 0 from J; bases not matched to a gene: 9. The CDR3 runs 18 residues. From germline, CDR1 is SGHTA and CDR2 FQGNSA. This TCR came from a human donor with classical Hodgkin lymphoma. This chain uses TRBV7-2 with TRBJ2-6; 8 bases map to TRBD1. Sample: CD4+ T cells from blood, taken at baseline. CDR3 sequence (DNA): TGTGCCAGCAGCCGCAAGGCAGGGGGCCCCTCTGGGGCCAACGTCCTGACTTTC. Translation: CASSRKAGGPSGANVLTF.